This T cell receptor (beta chain) is drawn from a study of beta chain features in type 1 diabetes. The whole isolated RNA underwent reverse transcription, so sequencing captured expressed TCRB transcripts. TCRdb's copy holds only in-frame clones and misses some; the assay was immunoSEQ multiplex PCR. The sample lists about 620,000 clones; roughly 16% were seen once. This clone was seen more than once but under ten times. The antigen is undetermined. Overall study findings and caveats: PCR may have favored shorter templates equally in patients and controls.

CDR1 is MNHEY, CDR2 SMNVEV, per germline (reference sequence). This CDR3 is built from 13 residues. V lost 6 bases, J lost 2 bases, and 11 bases lay in between. Sequenced sample: naive CD4+ T cells from blood. The TCR comes from a man aged 18 to 30 in good health. V gene TRBV27 combines with J gene TRBJ2-7; perhaps TRBD2 as D (6 bases). CDR3 sequence (DNA): TGTGCCAGCAGGCGCGGAGGGGCCTACGAGCAGTACTTC. This sequence encodes CASRRGGAYEQYF.